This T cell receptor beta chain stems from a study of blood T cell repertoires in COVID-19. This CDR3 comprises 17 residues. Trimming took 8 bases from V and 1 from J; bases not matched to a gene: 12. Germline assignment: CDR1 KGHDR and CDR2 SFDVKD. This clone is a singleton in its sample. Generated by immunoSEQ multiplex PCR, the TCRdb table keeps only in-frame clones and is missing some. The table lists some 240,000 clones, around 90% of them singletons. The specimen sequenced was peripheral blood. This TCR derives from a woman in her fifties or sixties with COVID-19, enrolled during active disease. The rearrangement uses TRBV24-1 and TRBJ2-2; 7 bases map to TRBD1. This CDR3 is CATTARDRSLNTGELFF. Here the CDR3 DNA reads TGTGCCACCACTGCCCGGGACAGATCACTGAACACCGGGGAGCTGTTTTTT.